The clone carrying this T cell receptor (beta chain) appeared many times. Antigen specificity is unknown. The source of the sample is a study of T cells in Graves' hyperthyroidism and ophthalmopathy. Study observations and caveats: The majority of expanded thyroid clonotypes above 0.001 also appeared in blood.

Looked up from germline, CDR1 is DFQATT and CDR2 is SNEGSKA (reference sequence). Deletions cut 0 bases from V and 2 bases from J, with 17 bases between. The CDR3 loop spans 16 amino acids. Diagnosis of hyperthyroidism was new in patients aged 18 to 65, and its duration was under 2 months. Before ophthalmopathy appeared, progressors gave blood at initial hyperthyroidism diagnosis. The source material, RNA transcripts, was used to amplify TCR beta CDR3 regions. Initially, a first-round RT-PCR of the TCR CDR3 employed the HTBI primer set. TCRdb called the multiplex PCR reads again in MiXCR, with one record for every CDR3 protein. Of 300,000 to 450,000 distinct CDR3 sequences in the sample, 15% to 19% were seen once.

This TCR was sampled from a woman between 18 and 29 years old with Graves' hyperthyroidism that later progressed to Graves' ophthalmopathy. V and J are TRBV20-1 and TRBJ2-7; D possibly corresponds to TRBD2 (6 bases). The source material was blood. CDR3 loop: CSARDLPGARAYEQYF. The CDR3 nucleotides read TGCAGTGCTAGAGATCTTCCGGGAGCGAGGGCCTACGAGCAGTACTTC.